These 9 T cell receptor beta chains came from one sample sequenced in a study of CD8 T cells in Susac syndrome. RNA, at about 0.45 to 1 ug, was reverse transcribed with random hexamers. A single record per CDR3 protein comes from TCRdb applying MiXCR to the immunoSEQ multiplex PCR reads. The sample shows 120,000 or so distinct CDR3 sequences, around 94% of them seen only once. The sequenced material came from CD4+ T cells from PBMCs. These TCRs come from a human donor with multiple sclerosis.

This clonotype has only one observation. V and J are TRBV7-9 and TRBJ2-2; D uncertain. Trimming took 4 bases from V and 6 from J, leaving 15 bases between them. This CDR3 is built from 15 residues. In germline, CDR1 is SEHNR, CDR2 FQNEAQ (reference sequence). The CDR3 nucleotides are TGTGCCAGCAGCTCCTATAGGGCAGTTGCCGGGGAGCTGTTTTTT. Translation gives CASSSYRAVAGELFF.

This chain connects TRBV5-1 to TRBJ2-7; D uncertain. V was pared by 4 bases and J by 0 bases, with 14 bases between. This CDR3 is built from 15 residues. The germline V gene encodes CDR1 SGHRS and CDR2 YFSETQ. CDR3: CASSPDGWSSYEQYF. As DNA, the CDR3 is TGCGCCAGCAGCCCGGACGGATGGAGCTCCTACGAGCAGTACTTC.

The chain employs TRBV25-1 and TRBJ1-1; D is possibly TRBD1 (5 bases). Germline assignment: CDR1 MGHDK and CDR2 SYGVNS. This CDR3 spans 12 amino acids. V was cut by 6 bases and J by 7 bases, with 12 bases left in between. The CDR3 DNA reads as TGTGCCAGCAGCTCTACAGGATATGAAGCTTTCTTT. Translating it yields CASSSTGYEAFF.

The V gene is TRBV30, the J gene TRBJ1-2; TRBD1 might be the D (5 bases). This CDR3 has 17 residues. Germline V gives CDR1 GTSNPN, CDR2 SVGIG (reference sequence). V lost 3 bases and J 3 bases, leaving 23 bases between the germline ends. The CDR3 bases are TGTGCCTGGAGCGGAGCTTATGGGGCGCAGTCCGACTATGGCTACACCTTC. This encodes CAWSGAYGAQSDYGYTF. Using reference TRBV30 and TRBJ1-2 for the parts outside the CDR3, the full variable domain is SQTIHQWPATLVQPVGSPLSLECTVEGTSNPNLYWYRQAAGRGLQLLFYSVGIGQISSEVPQNLSASRPQDRQFILSSKKLLLSDSGFYLCAWSGAYGAQSDYGYTFGSGTRLTVV.

The CDR3 spells CASKANSGNTIYF. CDR3 bases: TGTGCCAGCAAAGCGAACTCTGGAAACACCATATATTTT. This chain connects TRBV2 to TRBJ1-3; D is uncertain. The CDR3 has 13 residues. Trimming stripped 7 bases from V and 0 bases from J, with 7 bases between. Germline loops: CDR1 SNHLY, CDR2 FYNNEI.

V usage is TRBV18 and J usage is TRBJ1-1; a possible D gene is TRBD1 (6 bases). V was shortened by 3 bases and J by 6 bases, with 17 bases between the two germline ends. The CDR3 loop spans 15 amino acids. Germline V gives CDR1 KGHSH, CDR2 LQKENI. The CDR3 bases are TGTGCCAGCTCACCCGCCCCGGGGGGCTCTGCTGAAGCTTTCTTT. The encoded protein is CASSPAPGGSAEAFF.

The chain employs TRBV7-6 and TRBJ2-5; D is possibly TRBD2 (6 bases). Trimming removed 8 bases from V and 7 bases from J, with 14 bases in between. Germline CDR1 and CDR2: SGHVS and FNYEAQ. The CDR3 has 12 residues. CDR3 DNA: TGTGCCAGCCGTTCAATCGGGGGGACCCAGTACTTC. It yields the protein CASRSIGGTQYF.

The V call is TRBV27, the J call TRBJ1-1, with 8 bases that match TRBD1. The CDR3 loop spans 14 amino acids. The germline V gene encodes CDR1 MNHEY and CDR2 SMNVEV (reference sequence). With 5 bases clipped from V and 13 bases from J, the junction kept 15 bases outside the gene matches. The CDR3 region has the DNA TGTGCCAGCAGTCCAAACGAACGGACAGGGATTGTTTTCTTT. This codes for CASSPNERTGIVFF.

The V gene is TRBV6-5, the J gene TRBJ2-7; no reliable D call. V shed 0 bases and J shed 2 bases, with 14 bases lying between them. The CDR3 contains 16 residues. Per the germline V gene, CDR1 is MNHEY and CDR2 is SVGAGI. CDR3 sequence (DNA): TGTGCCAGCAGTTACTCTGGGCCTCCCTCTCCCTACGAGCAGTACTTC. As protein: CASSYSGPPSPYEQYF.